This entry describes one TCR beta chain. This clonotype has more than one count but fewer than ten. Its target antigen remains unknown. Base-call qualities are not available, and no considerably larger clone is one nucleotide away. The data originate from a study of type 1 and type 2 diabetes patients (dated by TCRdb to the mid-2010s). Some background on the complete study: Roughly 9 type 1 diabetes patients, a few type 2 diabetes patients and six or seven nondiabetic controls were recruited in China to form the cohort. Throughout the study, CD4 or CD8 MicroBeads on MACS columns were used to positively select CD4+ and CD8+ T cells from PBMCs. Type 2 diabetes patients were included as a disease comparison group for the type 1 diabetes patients. In the study, high-throughput sequencing was used to profile TCRbeta repertoires so that type 1 diabetes, type 2 diabetes and nondiabetic individuals could be compared. When approximately 18-cycle amplification was compared with 25-cycle amplification, V gene usage looked similar, suggesting that primer efficiencies were similar and PCR bias was random. A total of roughly 20,000,000 paired-end reads was generated across the whole study. The TCRbeta libraries underwent paired-end sequencing on Illumina HiSeq 2000 or MiSeq instruments. What the study reported, not specific to this receptor: The study groups were not matched for age and gender, which could bias interpretation. Because only a limited number of T2D and control samples were sequenced, some T1D-only HECs might also appear in more T2D or control samples. High diversity was shown by type 2 diabetes repertoires, and the diversity was significantly greater than that of type 1 diabetes repertoires in both CD4+ and CD8+ T cells. Type 2 diabetes patients had few highly-expanded CD4+ clones, median one, accounting for a median 3.9% of reads. Highly correlated V and J gene usage patterns were observed for type 2 diabetes and control samples, with an average of around 0.97 between samples.

Every diabetic patient fulfilled standard classification criteria for type 1 or type 2 diabetes, and glucose and C-peptide were evaluated using WHO-recommended methods. Donors with other autoimmune diseases or infections within the previous four weeks were excluded from participation. Roughly 11 milliliters of peripheral blood were drawn from each participant. LymphoPrep density separation was used to isolate PBMCs. Sequencing took place on an Illumina MiSeq. Genomic DNA from sorted T cell subsets was used as template for TCRbeta CDR3 amplification. Multiplex PCR with 30 forward and 13 reverse primers amplified the TCRbeta CDR3 region. PCR products were purified with AMPure XP beads, then indices and adaptors were added in a second roughly 23-cycle PCR. Before sequencing, the QIAquick Gel Extraction Kit was used to gel-purify the libraries. As for the original processing: Paired-end reads were merged using FLASH and were aligned with IgBLAST to IMGT V, D and J germline references. Reads with less than 70% alignment identity to germline references were removed, leaving approximately 11 million reads across the study. Following IMGT definitions, CDR3 boundaries, reading frame and productivity were assigned. Highly-expanded clones were defined as clones making up 1% or more of reads, and normalized Shannon entropy was used to measure diversity. Group differences in Shannon entropy were tested with unpaired two-tailed t-tests. Starting from the raw public reads, TCRdb applied fastp trimming at Q25, assembled clones with MiXCR and retained in-frame beta chains. Entries that share a CDR3 protein sequence are merged under the most common genes and DNA. The V and J calls here are based on TCRdb, not the publication. This sample is represented by 250,000 or so distinct CDR3 sequences; around 50% of them were singletons. The ten largest clones add up to roughly an eighth of the sample.

The clonotype comes from a young man with type 2 diabetes. The specimen was peripheral blood mononuclear cells (PBMCs).

The CDR3 region reads CASSLSAGYNEQFF. The DNA sequence is TGTGCCAGCAGTTTATCAGCGGGGTACAATGAGCAGTTCTTC. The sequence links TRBV27 to TRBJ2-1, and 7 bases in between align with TRBD2. The CDR3 spans 14 residues, from the cysteine through the phenylalanine. This entry keeps only the CDR3 DNA: 42 bases, framed from base 1. CDR1 is given as MNHEY and CDR2 as SMNVEV, both from the germline V gene (reference sequence). V is pruned by 0 bases and J by 4 bases, leaving 0 bases of the junction without a gene match.